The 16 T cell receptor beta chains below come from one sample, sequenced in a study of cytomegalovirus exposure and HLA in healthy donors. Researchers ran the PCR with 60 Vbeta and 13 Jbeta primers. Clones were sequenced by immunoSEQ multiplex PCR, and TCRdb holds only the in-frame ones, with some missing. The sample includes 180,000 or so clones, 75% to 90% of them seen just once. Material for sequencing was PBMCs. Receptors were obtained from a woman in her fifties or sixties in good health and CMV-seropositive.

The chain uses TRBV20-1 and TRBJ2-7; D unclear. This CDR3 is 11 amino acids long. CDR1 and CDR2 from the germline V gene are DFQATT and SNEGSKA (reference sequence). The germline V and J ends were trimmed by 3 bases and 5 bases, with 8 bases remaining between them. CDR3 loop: CSASLSDEQYF. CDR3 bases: TGCAGTGCTAGTTTGAGCGACGAGCAGTACTTC.

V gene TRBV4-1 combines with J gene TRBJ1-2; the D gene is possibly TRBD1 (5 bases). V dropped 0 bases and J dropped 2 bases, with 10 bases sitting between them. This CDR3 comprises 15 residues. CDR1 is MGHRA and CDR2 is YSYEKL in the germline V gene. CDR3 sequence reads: CASSQEIGANYGYTF. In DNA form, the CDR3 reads TGCGCCAGCAGCCAAGAGATAGGGGCGAACTATGGCTACACCTTC.

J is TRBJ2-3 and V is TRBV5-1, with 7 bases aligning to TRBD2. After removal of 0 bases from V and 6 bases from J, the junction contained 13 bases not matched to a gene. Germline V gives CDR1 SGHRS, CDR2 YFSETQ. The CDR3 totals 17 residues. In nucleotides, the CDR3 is TGCGCCAGCAGCTTGGGACCCCCCAGCGGGATACTGGATACGCAGTATTTT. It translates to CASSLGPPSGILDTQYF. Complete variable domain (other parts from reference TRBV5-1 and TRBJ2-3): KAGVTQTPRYLIKTRGQQVTLSCSPISGHRSVSWYQQTPGQGLQFLFEYFSETQRNKGNFPGRFSGRQFSNSRSEMNVSTLELGDSALYLCASSLGPPSGILDTQYFGPGTRLTVL.

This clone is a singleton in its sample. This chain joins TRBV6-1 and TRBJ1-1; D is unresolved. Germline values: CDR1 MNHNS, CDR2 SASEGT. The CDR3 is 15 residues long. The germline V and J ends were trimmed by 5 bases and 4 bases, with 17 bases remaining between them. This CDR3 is CASSTIRVGGTEAFF. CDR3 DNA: TGTGCCAGCAGTACCATACGGGTAGGAGGCACTGAAGCTTTCTTT.

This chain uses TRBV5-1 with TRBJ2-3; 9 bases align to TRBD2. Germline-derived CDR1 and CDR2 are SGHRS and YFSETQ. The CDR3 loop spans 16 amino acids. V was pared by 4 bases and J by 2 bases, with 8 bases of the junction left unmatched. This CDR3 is CASSKEAGGDTDTQYF. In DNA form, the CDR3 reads TGCGCCAGCAGCAAAGAGGCGGGAGGGGACACAGATACGCAGTATTTT. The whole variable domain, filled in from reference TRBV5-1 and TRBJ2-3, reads KAGVTQTPRYLIKTRGQQVTLSCSPISGHRSVSWYQQTPGQGLQFLFEYFSETQRNKGNFPGRFSGRQFSNSRSEMNVSTLELGDSALYLCASSKEAGGDTDTQYFGPGTRLTVL.

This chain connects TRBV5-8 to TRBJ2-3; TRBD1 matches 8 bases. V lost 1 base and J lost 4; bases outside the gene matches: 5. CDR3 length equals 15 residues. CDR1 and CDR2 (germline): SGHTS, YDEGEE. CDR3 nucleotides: TGTGCCAGCAGCTTGAACAGGGGGAGCGCAGATACGCAGTATTTT. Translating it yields CASSLNRGSADTQYF.

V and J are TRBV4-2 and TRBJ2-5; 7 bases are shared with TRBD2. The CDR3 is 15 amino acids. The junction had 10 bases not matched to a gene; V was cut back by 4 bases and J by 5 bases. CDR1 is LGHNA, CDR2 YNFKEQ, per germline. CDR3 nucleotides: TGTGCCAGCAGCCCCAGAGGGGCGGGAGATGAGACCCAGTACTTC. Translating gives CASSPRGAGDETQYF.

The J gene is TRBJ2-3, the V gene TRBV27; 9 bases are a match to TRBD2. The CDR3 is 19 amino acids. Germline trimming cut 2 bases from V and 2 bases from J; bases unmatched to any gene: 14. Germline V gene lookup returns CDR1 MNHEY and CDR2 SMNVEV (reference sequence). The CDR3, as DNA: TGTGCCAGCAGTTTAAACGACCAAACAGGCGGGGGGGCCACAGATACGCAGTATTTT. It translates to CASSLNDQTGGGATDTQYF.

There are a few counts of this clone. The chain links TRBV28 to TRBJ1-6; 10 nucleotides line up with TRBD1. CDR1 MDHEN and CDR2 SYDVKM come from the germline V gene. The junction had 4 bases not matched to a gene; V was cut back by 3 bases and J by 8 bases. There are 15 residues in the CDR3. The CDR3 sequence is CASSLVGTGDSPLHF. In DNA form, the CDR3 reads TGTGCCAGCAGTTTGGTCGGGACAGGGGATTCACCCCTCCACTTT. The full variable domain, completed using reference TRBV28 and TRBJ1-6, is DVKVTQSSRYLVKRTGEKVFLECVQDMDHENMFWYRQDPGLGLRLIYFSYDVKMKEKGDIPEGYSVSREKKERFSLILESASTNQTSMYLCASSLVGTGDSPLHFGNGTRLTVT.

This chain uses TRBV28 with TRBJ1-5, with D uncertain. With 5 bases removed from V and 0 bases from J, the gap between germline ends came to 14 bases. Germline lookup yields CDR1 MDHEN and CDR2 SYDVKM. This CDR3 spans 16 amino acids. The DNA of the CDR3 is TGTGCCAGCAGTCCTCAGGTCCCCTATAGCAATCAGCCCCAGCATTTT. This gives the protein CASSPQVPYSNQPQHF.

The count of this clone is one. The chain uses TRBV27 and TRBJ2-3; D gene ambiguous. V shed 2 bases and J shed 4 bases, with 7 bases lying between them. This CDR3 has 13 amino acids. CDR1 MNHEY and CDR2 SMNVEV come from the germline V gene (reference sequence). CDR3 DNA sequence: TGTGCCAGCAGTTTAGTAAGCCCAGATACGCAGTATTTT. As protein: CASSLVSPDTQYF.

CDR3 protein: CSVAFARGESYEQYF. CDR3 DNA: TGCAGCGTTGCCTTCGCCAGGGGGGAATCCTACGAGCAGTACTTC. The J gene is TRBJ2-7, the V gene TRBV29-1, with D possibly matching TRBD1 (7 bases). CDR1 is SQVTM and CDR2 is ANQGSEA in the germline V gene. This CDR3 is 15 amino acids long. Trimming removed 4 bases at V and 1 base at J, with 17 bases between.

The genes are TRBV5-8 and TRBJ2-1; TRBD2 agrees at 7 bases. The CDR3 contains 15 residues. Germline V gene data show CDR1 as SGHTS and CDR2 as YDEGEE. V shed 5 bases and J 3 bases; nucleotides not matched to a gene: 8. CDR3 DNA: TGTGCCAGCAGTTCCGGGACTAATAGCTACAATGAGCAGTTCTTC. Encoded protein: CASSSGTNSYNEQFF. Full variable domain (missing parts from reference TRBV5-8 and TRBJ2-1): EAGVTQSPTHLIKTRGQQATLRCSPISGHTSVYWYQQALGLGLQFLLWYDEGEERNRGNFPPRFSGRQFPNYSSELNVNALELEDSALYLCASSSGTNSYNEQFFGPGTRLTVL.

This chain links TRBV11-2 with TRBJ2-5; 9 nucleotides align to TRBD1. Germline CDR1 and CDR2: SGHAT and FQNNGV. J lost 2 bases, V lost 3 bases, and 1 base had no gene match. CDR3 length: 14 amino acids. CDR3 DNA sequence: TGTGCCAGCAGCTTCGGGACAGGGCAAGAGACCCAGTACTTC. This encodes CASSFGTGQETQYF.

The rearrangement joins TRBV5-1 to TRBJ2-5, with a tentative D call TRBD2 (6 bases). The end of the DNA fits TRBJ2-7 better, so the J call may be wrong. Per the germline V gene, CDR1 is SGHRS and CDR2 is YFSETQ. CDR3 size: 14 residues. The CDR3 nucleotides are TGCGCCAGCAGCCCGGGACTTACTTCCTACGAGCAGTACTTC. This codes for CASSPGLTSYEQYF.

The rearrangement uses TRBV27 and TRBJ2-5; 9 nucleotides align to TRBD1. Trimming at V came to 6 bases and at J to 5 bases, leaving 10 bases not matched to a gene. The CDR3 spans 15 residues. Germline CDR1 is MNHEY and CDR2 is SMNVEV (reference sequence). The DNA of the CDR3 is TGTGCCAGCAGAAGTCCGGGACAGGGCCGGGAGACCCAGTACTTC. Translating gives CASRSPGQGRETQYF.